The next 13 T cell receptor beta chains were all read from a single sample in a study of control samples from healthy donors and cancer patients. The data were produced by immunoSEQ multiplex PCR, yet TCRdb's version contains in-frame clones alone and is incomplete. Here the sample spans about 150,000 clones, about 93% being singletons. The specimen was blood. These receptors were collected from a man aged 45-65 years in good health.

This chain links TRBV28 with TRBJ2-2, with D perhaps matching TRBD1 (6 bases). V lost 5 bases and J 3 bases, leaving 7 bases between the germline ends. Germline assignment: CDR1 MDHEN and CDR2 SYDVKM. This CDR3 is 13 amino acids long. The CDR3 here is CASSPGDTGELFF. The CDR3, as DNA: TGTGCCAGCAGTCCAGGGGACACCGGGGAGCTGTTTTTT.

The chain carries TRBV6-1 and TRBJ2-3; 11 bases line up with TRBD2. This CDR3 contains 15 residues. Unmatched junction bases numbered 3, after V lost 3 bases and J lost 4 bases. Germline V gene lookup returns CDR1 MNHNS and CDR2 SASEGT. This CDR3 is CASSELAGGSDTQYF. DNA of the CDR3: TGTGCCAGCAGTGAGCTAGCGGGAGGCTCAGATACGCAGTATTTT.

V is TRBV28 and J is TRBJ1-5; weak D call: TRBD1 (5 bases). CDR3 size: 14 residues. The V gene's germline CDR1 is MDHEN and CDR2 SYDVKM. The ends were cut back, 3 bases at V and 3 bases at J, with 9 bases in the middle. The CDR3 nucleotides are TGTGCCAGCAGTTTCAGGGCAAACAATCAGCCCCAGCATTTT. It encodes CASSFRANNQPQHF.

This sequence joins TRBV9 and TRBJ2-7; the D is unclear. Between the trimmed V and J ends, which lost 1 base and 2 bases, there was a span of 7 bases. The germline CDR1 and CDR2 sequences are SGDLS and YYNGEE. The CDR3 runs to 13 residues. For the CDR3, the DNA is TGTGCCAGCAGCGTATCCCCTCCCTACGAGCAGTACTTC. This codes for CASSVSPPYEQYF.

The chain combines TRBV27 with TRBJ2-1; no clear D. The V end lost 2 bases, the J end lost 3 bases, and 5 bases lay between the germline ends. Germline-derived CDR1 and CDR2 are MNHEY and SMNVEV (reference sequence). This CDR3 contains 13 residues. Here the CDR3 DNA reads TGTGCCAGCAGTTTACAGGTCTACAATGAGCAGTTCTTC. The encoded protein is CASSLQVYNEQFF.

J is TRBJ2-7 and V is TRBV6-5; TRBD1 matches 7 bases. V was pared by 6 bases and J by 6 bases, with 11 bases of the junction left unmatched. CDR3 size: 14 residues. Per the germline V gene, CDR1 is MNHEY and CDR2 is SVGAGI. The CDR3 region has the DNA TGTGCCAGCAGCTCCGACAGGGACATCCTCGAGCAGTACTTC. Encoded protein: CASSSDRDILEQYF.

The V gene is TRBV7-2, the J gene TRBJ2-1, with unresolved D. The CDR3 totals 14 residues. The V end was cut by 2 bases, the J end by 5 bases, with 10 bases between. CDR1 and CDR2 from the germline V gene are SGHTA and FQGNSA. The CDR3 here is CASSLPPSNNEQFF. The CDR3, as DNA: TGTGCCAGCAGCTTACCCCCTAGTAACAATGAGCAGTTCTTC.

This chain links TRBV20-1 with TRBJ2-5, with 7 nucleotides matching TRBD2. V dropped 3 bases and J dropped 5; count of bases not matched to a gene: 6. CDR1 is DFQATT, CDR2 SNEGSKA, per germline (reference sequence). This CDR3 has 13 residues. The CDR3 DNA sequence: TGCAGTGCTAGTCCCTCTAGCGGCGAGACCCAGTACTTC. Its protein product is CSASPSSGETQYF.

This chain uses TRBV10-3 with TRBJ2-2; 8 nucleotides line up with TRBD2. CDR1 is ENHRY and CDR2 is SYGVKD in the germline V gene. This CDR3 has 15 residues. V trimming: 2 bases; J trimming: 9 bases; junction bases outside the gene matches: 8. CDR3 amino acids: CAISEGREDFRELFF. For the CDR3, the DNA is TGTGCCATCAGTGAGGGGCGGGAGGATTTCCGGGAGCTGTTTTTT.

The rearrangement links TRBV12-3 or TRBV12-4 to TRBJ2-7; 11 nucleotides line up with TRBD1. This CDR3 is built from 13 residues. V lost 4 bases, J lost 6 bases, and 2 bases stayed unmatched. In DNA, the CDR3 is TGTGCCAGCAGTTCGGGACAGGGGGGCGAGCAGTACTTC. It encodes CASSSGQGGEQYF.

The chain links TRBV3-1 (or the pseudogene TRBV3-2) to TRBJ2-7; D possibly corresponds to TRBD1 (6 bases). The germline V gene has CDR1 LGHDT and CDR2 YNNKEL (reference sequence). V lost 1 base to trimming and J lost 0 bases, with 13 bases between them. This CDR3 is built from 16 residues. CDR3: CASSQGTGTNSYEQYF. DNA of the CDR3: TGTGCCAGCAGCCAAGGAACCGGGACAAACTCCTACGAGCAGTACTTC.

This rearrangement joins TRBV18 to TRBJ2-2; D gene uncertain. V lost 3 bases and J lost 2, with 7 bases in between. This CDR3 region has 14 residues. CDR1 KGHSH and CDR2 LQKENI come from the germline V gene. As DNA, the CDR3 is TGTGCCAGCTCACCCGGCCTTAACACCGGGGAGCTGTTTTTT. Translation gives CASSPGLNTGELFF.

The chain couples TRBV14 to TRBJ2-1; 13 bases are a match to TRBD2. With 6 bases clipped from V and 3 bases from J, the junction kept 2 bases outside the gene matches. The CDR3 runs to 15 residues. The germline CDR1 and CDR2 sequences are SGHDN and FVKESK. Here the CDR3 reads CASSWTSGGYNEQFF. The CDR3 DNA is TGTGCCAGCAGTTGGACTAGCGGGGGCTACAATGAGCAGTTCTTC.